Shown below are 26 T cell receptor beta chains from a single sample sequenced in a study of blood T cell repertoires in COVID-19. Profiling relied on immunoSEQ multiplex PCR, and the TCRdb table lists in-frame clones only, not all of them. In the table there are some 240,000 clones, 85% to 90% of which are singletons. Sequencing was done on a sample of peripheral blood. These receptors originate from a woman in her sixties with COVID-19, enrolled during active disease.

The V and J genes are TRBV6-2 or TRBV6-3 and TRBJ1-1; TRBD1 matches at 7 bases. CDR1 MNHEY and CDR2 SVGEGT come from the germline V gene. V lost 1 base, J lost 0 bases, and 2 bases stayed unmatched. This CDR3 spans 15 amino acids. CDR3 sequence: CASSYFGQVNTEAFF. The CDR3 DNA is TGTGCCAGCAGTTACTTTGGACAGGTGAACACTGAAGCTTTCTTT.

The chain employs TRBV6-5 and TRBJ2-2; D gene unclear. The CDR3 is 14 residues long. Germline-derived CDR1 and CDR2 are MNHEY and SVGAGI. Deletions cut 1 base from V and 5 bases from J, with 8 bases between. The CDR3 DNA reads as TGTGCCAGCAGTTACTTCGAGTCTACCGGGGAGCTGTTTTTT. Amino acid sequence: CASSYFESTGELFF.

The V gene is TRBV6-4, the J gene TRBJ2-2; 7 nucleotides align to TRBD1. V shed 3 bases and J 7 bases; nucleotides not matched to a gene: 5. The CDR3 contains 14 residues. CDR1 MRHNA and CDR2 SNTAGT come from the germline V gene. Written as DNA, the CDR3 is TGTGCCAGCAGTGAGGCACAGGGGTACGGGGAGCTGTTTTTT. It is translated as CASSEAQGYGELFF.

The V gene is TRBV27, the J gene TRBJ1-1; weak D call: TRBD1 (6 bases). Germline CDR1 MNHEY, CDR2 SMNVEV (reference sequence). The CDR3 length is 15 residues. The ends were cut back, 5 bases at V and 0 bases at J, with 13 bases in the middle. CDR3 region: CASSLTPGVNTEAFF. CDR3 in DNA: TGTGCCAGCAGTCTCACACCAGGGGTGAACACTGAAGCTTTCTTT.

The V gene is TRBV7-2, the J gene TRBJ2-5, with TRBD2 as a possible D gene (6 bases). Trimming took 4 bases from V and 5 from J, leaving 20 bases between them. Germline CDR1 is SGHTA and CDR2 is FQGNSA. This CDR3 is built from 16 residues. Here the CDR3 reads CASSSISRGWEETQYF. In nucleotides, the CDR3 is TGTGCCAGCAGCTCTATTAGCCGGGGGTGGGAGGAGACCCAGTACTTC. The complete variable domain, with remaining parts taken from reference TRBV7-2 and TRBJ2-5, reads GAGVSQSPSNKVTEKGKDVELRCDPISGHTALYWYRQSLGQGLEFLIYFQGNSAPDKSGLPSDRFSAERTGGSVSTLTIQRTQQEDSAVYLCASSSISRGWEETQYFGPGTRLLVL.

The genes are TRBV3-1 (or the pseudogene TRBV3-2) and TRBJ2-5; 10 nucleotides match TRBD2. Germline values: CDR1 LGHDT, CDR2 YNNKEL (reference sequence). This CDR3 region has 19 residues. V was clipped by 4 bases and J by 10 bases; unmatched bases: 24. CDR3 sequence (DNA): TGTGCCAGCAGCCGAACTCTAGCGGGGGAGAGGCGTAATCTAAGGAGCCAGTACTTC. It specifies CASSRTLAGERRNLRSQYF.

CDR3 DNA sequence: TGTGCCAGCAGAAAAGACAGAATTGATGGCTACACCTTC. This encodes CASRKDRIDGYTF. The chain uses TRBV6-5 and TRBJ1-2, with D possibly TRBD1 on 5 matching bases. With 6 bases removed from V and 6 bases from J, the gap between germline ends came to 14 bases. The CDR3 is 13 amino acids. Germline V gene data show CDR1 as MNHEY and CDR2 as SVGAGI.

This chain joins TRBV4-2 and TRBJ2-1, with TRBD2 matching 9 bases. Germline CDR1 reads LGHNA; CDR2 reads YNFKEQ. V shed 4 bases and J 5 bases; nucleotides not matched to a gene: 9. The length of the CDR3 is 16 residues. CDR3: CASSRPGASGDNEQFF. In nucleotides, the CDR3 is TGTGCCAGCAGCCGCCCGGGGGCTAGCGGGGACAATGAGCAGTTCTTC.

The chain employs TRBV3-1 (or the pseudogene TRBV3-2) and TRBJ2-1; no definite D call. CDR1 is LGHDT, CDR2 YNNKEL, per germline (reference sequence). Trimming cost V 0 bases and J 1 base, with 7 bases left between them. CDR3 length: 15 amino acids. For the CDR3, the DNA is TGTGCCAGCAGCCAAGAGGGCCGGTCCTACAATGAGCAGTTCTTC. Its protein product is CASSQEGRSYNEQFF.

This clone has more than one count but fewer than ten. The rearrangement links TRBV4-3 to TRBJ1-2; TRBD1 matches 7 bases. V lost 3 bases and J lost 3; bases outside the gene matches: 7. The germline V gene has CDR1 LGHNA and CDR2 YSLEER. The CDR3 sequence is 15 residues long. In DNA, the CDR3 is TGCGCCAGCAGCCACACTGACAGGGTGGACTATGGCTACACCTTC. Translating gives CASSHTDRVDYGYTF.

This chain uses TRBV11-2 with TRBJ1-1; D call uncertain. V was cut by 7 bases and J by 5 bases, with 14 bases left in between. Germline CDR1 SGHAT, CDR2 FQNNGV. CDR3 length: 13 residues. The CDR3 sequence: CASTHSSGTEAFF. The CDR3 region has the DNA TGTGCCAGCACCCATTCGTCGGGGACTGAAGCTTTCTTT.

The V gene is TRBV19, the J gene TRBJ2-5; D gene uncertain. The CDR3 runs to 14 residues. V was clipped by 3 bases and J by 5 bases, with 13 bases between them. CDR1 and CDR2 (germline): LNHDA, SQIVND (reference sequence). CDR3 in amino acids: CASSIRHSRETQYF. The CDR3 DNA reads as TGTGCCAGTAGTATTCGCCACTCCAGGGAGACCCAGTACTTC.

The chain employs TRBV5-1 and TRBJ2-1, with 11 bases matching TRBD2. After removal of 3 bases from V and 2 bases from J, the junction contained 13 bases not matched to a gene. Germline V lookup: CDR1 SGHRS, CDR2 YFSETQ. The CDR3 sequence is 19 residues long. The CDR3 DNA reads TGCGCCAGCAGCTCGGCCGGGACTAGCGGAGGATTTACCTACAATGAGCAGTTCTTC. Translation: CASSSAGTSGGFTYNEQFF.

The CDR3 DNA is TGTGCCAGCAGCCTGGACAGGGTGACTGGAAACACCATATATTTT. Its translation is CASSLDRVTGNTIYF. V and J are TRBV6-5 and TRBJ1-3; 8 bases match TRBD1. The length of the CDR3 is 15 residues. Germline assignment: CDR1 MNHEY and CDR2 SVGAGI. The junction had 6 bases not matched to a gene; V was cut back by 6 bases and J by 2 bases.

The chain combines TRBV29-1 with TRBJ1-1; TRBD1 matches at 7 bases. Unmatched junction bases numbered 9, after V lost 3 bases and J lost 5 bases. The CDR3 totals 14 residues. From germline, CDR1 is SQVTM and CDR2 ANQGSEA. CDR3 protein: CSVDNGQGGTEAFF. The CDR3 DNA follows: TGCAGCGTTGATAATGGGCAGGGGGGAACTGAAGCTTTCTTT.

This clone was picked up one time. The rearrangement links TRBV5-1 to TRBJ2-3; D possibly corresponds to TRBD1 (5 bases). The CDR3 spans 15 residues. The germline V and J ends were trimmed by 0 bases and 2 bases, with 10 bases remaining between them. Per the germline V gene, CDR1 is SGHRS and CDR2 is YFSETQ. CDR3 DNA sequence: TGCGCCAGCAGCTTGGACAGGTCTTTCACAGATACGCAGTATTTT. Encoded protein: CASSLDRSFTDTQYF.

The chain couples TRBV15 to TRBJ2-2; D is unclear. The CDR3 has 14 residues. V gave up 8 bases and J gave up 1 base, with 11 bases separating them. Germline values: CDR1 LNHNV, CDR2 YYDKDF (reference sequence). CDR3 residues: CATGQVLNTGELFF. DNA of the CDR3: TGTGCCACCGGTCAGGTGCTGAACACCGGGGAGCTGTTTTTT.

The V and J genes are TRBV11-2 and TRBJ2-7; 7 nucleotides align to TRBD1. The CDR3 is 16 amino acids. Looked up from germline, CDR1 is SGHAT and CDR2 is FQNNGV. Trimming took 5 bases from V and 1 from J; bases not matched to a gene: 11. The CDR3 is CASSGNRDSLSYEQYF. The DNA of the CDR3 is TGTGCCAGCAGCGGCAACCGGGACAGCCTGTCCTACGAGCAGTACTTC.

The gene calls are TRBV29-1 and TRBJ1-1, with 9 bases matching TRBD1. V gave up 7 bases and J gave up 6 bases; unmatched junction bases: 6. CDR3 size: 12 residues. Germline V lookup: CDR1 SQVTM, CDR2 ANQGSEA. The CDR3 coding sequence is TGCAGCGCACGCTGGGACAGGGCTGAAGCTTTCTTT. It translates to CSARWDRAEAFF. The full variable domain, rest sourced from reference TRBV29-1 and TRBJ1-1, is SAVISQKPSRDICQRGTSLTIQCQVDSQVTMMFWYRQQPGQSLTLIATANQGSEATYESGFVIDKFPISRPNLTFSTLTVSNMSPEDSSIYLCSARWDRAEAFFGQGTRLTVV.

This rearrangement joins TRBV5-1 to TRBJ1-6; D not resolved. Trimming stripped 4 bases from V and 10 bases from J, with 12 bases between. The CDR3 is 13 residues long. CDR1 is SGHRS, CDR2 YFSETQ, per germline. The CDR3, as DNA: TGCGCCAGCAGCGGCGGGCCGCAATCACCCCTCCACTTT. Translation gives CASSGGPQSPLHF.

This clone was detected once. This chain connects TRBV28 to TRBJ2-1, with 8 bases lining up with TRBD1. The germline gives CDR1 MDHEN, CDR2 SYDVKM. Trimming at V came to 5 bases and at J to 2 bases, leaving 2 bases not matched to a gene. The CDR3 runs to 14 residues. CDR3 sequence: CASSIQGAYNEQFF. The CDR3, as DNA: TGTGCCAGCAGTATACAGGGGGCCTACAATGAGCAGTTCTTC.

The V call is TRBV24-1, the J call TRBJ2-1; 10 bases line up with TRBD2. Germline V gives CDR1 KGHDR, CDR2 SFDVKD. V was pared by 6 bases and J by 8 bases, with 9 bases of the junction left unmatched. This CDR3 contains 15 residues. CDR3 bases: TGTGCCACCAGTCAAAGCGGGGGGGCCGGCGATGAGCAGTTCTTC. Translation gives CATSQSGGAGDEQFF.

This clone was detected only once. The rearrangement joins TRBV4-2 to TRBJ1-1; the D gene is possibly TRBD1 (5 bases). The CDR3 runs to 15 residues. Germline CDR1 is LGHNA and CDR2 is YNFKEQ. V lost 0 bases to trimming and J lost 4 bases, with 12 bases between them. The CDR3 protein is CASSQDQGGGTEAFF. The CDR3 nucleotides are TGTGCCAGCAGCCAAGATCAGGGTGGCGGCACTGAAGCTTTCTTT.

This clone was picked up one time. The rearrangement joins TRBV3-1 (or the pseudogene TRBV3-2) to TRBJ2-3, with D tentatively TRBD2 (6 bases). With 5 bases removed from V and 10 bases from J, the gap between germline ends came to 16 bases. CDR3 size: 13 residues. Per the germline V gene, CDR1 is LGHDT and CDR2 is YNNKEL (reference sequence). As DNA, the CDR3 is TGTGCCAGCAGCTCCGGGACCGGGGGATCGCAGTATTTT. This codes for CASSSGTGGSQYF.

This chain joins TRBV18 and TRBJ2-1, with 10 bases matching TRBD1. The V segment lost 4 bases and the J segment 4 bases; nucleotides outside the gene matches: 1. Germline V CDR1 and CDR2: KGHSH, LQKENI. This CDR3 contains 14 residues. CDR3 nucleotide sequence: TGTGCCAGCTCACGGGACAGGGGTTACAATGAGCAGTTCTTC. It specifies CASSRDRGYNEQFF.

The chain links TRBV4-3 to TRBJ2-1, with 8 positions matching TRBD2. The trim removed 4 bases at V and 0 bases at J, leaving 5 bases unmatched. Looked up from germline, CDR1 is LGHNA and CDR2 is YSLEER. The CDR3 totals 16 residues. In DNA, the CDR3 is TGCGCCAGCAGCCCCGAGCGGGGGAGCTCCTACAATGAGCAGTTCTTC. Residues: CASSPERGSSYNEQFF.